This T cell receptor (beta chain) emerged from a study of CD8 T cells in ankylosing spondylitis. Study-level findings and limits: According to the report, clones linked to the disease were significantly enriched in matched synovial fluid samples taken from ankylosing spondylitis patients.

One entry per CDR3 protein, called by TCRdb with MiXCR from the 5' RACE reads. This table holds 190,000 or so distinct CDR3 sequences, roughly 13% found once. There are a few counts of this clonotype. The antigen remains undetermined. CDR1 MNHEY and CDR2 SMNVEV come from the germline V gene (reference sequence). The CDR3 runs to 12 residues. The V end lost 10 bases, the J end lost 2 bases, and 11 bases lay between the germline ends. Sequenced material: blood, either unsorted or a sorted T cell fraction (not recorded which). The genes are TRBV27 and TRBJ2-5, with D perhaps matching TRBD1 (6 bases). This receptor was obtained from a male donor with ankylosing spondylitis or in good health (not recorded which). The CDR3 region is CATGQLQETQYF. In DNA form, the CDR3 reads TGTGCCACCGGACAGCTGCAAGAGACCCAGTACTTC.